The 20 T cell receptor beta chains below come from one sample, sequenced in a study of graft-versus-host responses after intestinal transplantation. The assay was immunoSEQ multiplex PCR, and TCRdb's table has in-frame clones only and misses some. The sample includes about 35,000 clones, roughly 92% of them seen just once. Antigens of these TCRs are unknown. Source: unstimulated CD8+ T cells sorted from spleen or lymph node cells, taken before transplant. The receptors derive from a human donor who was the organ donor for an intestinal transplant.

The chain has TRBV27 and TRBJ2-1, with TRBD1 as a possible D gene (6 bases). Looked up from germline, CDR1 is MNHEY and CDR2 is SMNVEV (reference sequence). V was clipped by 2 bases and J by 1 base, with 12 bases between them. The CDR3 sequence is 16 residues long. The CDR3 here is CASSLKYRESYNEQFF. CDR3 sequence (DNA): TGTGCCAGCAGTTTAAAATACAGGGAGTCCTACAATGAGCAGTTCTTC.

As DNA, the CDR3 is TGTGCCAGCTCACCTGGACATCTGAACACTGAAGCTTTCTTT. Translated: CASSPGHLNTEAFF. V gene TRBV18 combines with J gene TRBJ1-1, with a possible D match to TRBD1 (5 bases). The V gene lost 3 bases and the J gene lost 0 bases, with 8 bases spanning the gap. The length of the CDR3 is 14 residues. Germline CDR1 and CDR2: KGHSH and LQKENI.

The chain joins TRBV7-2 to TRBJ2-7; a possible D gene is TRBD1 (5 bases). The germline gives CDR1 SGHTA, CDR2 FQGNSA. Trimming pared 1 base from V and 3 bases from J, leaving 10 bases between. CDR3 length: 14 amino acids. This chain's CDR3 is CASSLVPGIYEQYF. The CDR3 region has the DNA TGTGCCAGCAGCTTAGTCCCAGGGATCTACGAGCAGTACTTC.

The count of this clone is one. The chain is built from TRBV7-2 and TRBJ1-5; tentative D call: TRBD1 (6 bases). Between the trimmed V and J ends, which lost 2 bases and 5 bases, there was a span of 13 bases. The CDR3 is made up of 15 amino acids. Germline V gives CDR1 SGHTA, CDR2 FQGNSA. CDR3 coding DNA: TGTGCCAGCAGCTTAAGAGGTAGGGGGGATCAGCCCCAGCATTTT. Its translation is CASSLRGRGDQPQHF.

The chain is built from TRBV28 and TRBJ2-7; 9 bases align to TRBD1. The junction had 6 bases not matched to a gene; V was cut back by 9 bases and J by 3 bases. This CDR3 is 13 amino acids long. CDR1 is MDHEN, CDR2 SYDVKM, per germline. In DNA, the CDR3 is TGTGCCAGTAGGGACAGGGTTTTCTACGAGCAGTACTTC. Residues: CASRDRVFYEQYF. The full variable domain, with the rest looked up from reference TRBV28 and TRBJ2-7, is DVKVTQSSRYLVKRTGEKVFLECVQDMDHENMFWYRQDPGLGLRLIYFSYDVKMKEKGDIPEGYSVSREKKERFSLILESASTNQTSMYLCASRDRVFYEQYFGPGTRLTVT.

The chain couples TRBV9 to TRBJ2-7; D perhaps matches TRBD2 (7 bases). Trimming stripped 0 bases from V and 6 bases from J, with 13 bases between. Germline V lookup: CDR1 SGDLS, CDR2 YYNGEE. The CDR3 contains 14 residues. The CDR3 here is CASSVGSGGAEQYF. CDR3 in DNA: TGTGCCAGCAGCGTAGGGTCGGGGGGCGCCGAGCAGTACTTC. Using reference TRBV9 and TRBJ2-7 for the parts outside the CDR3, the full variable domain is DSGVTQTPKHLITATGQRVTLRCSPRSGDLSVYWYQQSLDQGLQFLIQYYNGEERAKGNILERFSAQQFPDLHSELNLSSLELGDSALYFCASSVGSGGAEQYFGPGTRLTVT.

The rearrangement uses TRBV19 and TRBJ2-2; D unresolved. Germline CDR1 is LNHDA and CDR2 is SQIVND (reference sequence). CDR3 length: 13 amino acids. The V end lost 1 base, the J end lost 3 bases, and 3 bases lay between the germline ends. The CDR3 DNA follows: TGTGCCAGTAGTATAGGGTACACCGGGGAGCTGTTTTTT. Its translation: CASSIGYTGELFF.

The J gene is TRBJ2-5, the V gene TRBV5-4, with 8 bases identical to TRBD2. Germline V gene sequence: CDR1 SGHNT, CDR2 YYREEE (reference sequence). CDR3 length: 15 residues. V lost 4 bases, J lost 4 bases, and 9 bases stayed unmatched. The CDR3 here is CASSRGSGIGETQYF. The CDR3, as DNA: TGTGCCAGCAGCCGGGGTAGCGGGATAGGAGAGACCCAGTACTTC.

In regard to this clone: Additional DNA sequences in this sample encode the identical CDR3. The chain couples TRBV6-5 to TRBJ2-1, with D uncertain. Between the trimmed V and J ends, which lost 6 bases and 0 bases, there was a span of 12 bases. This CDR3 region has 15 residues. The germline V gene encodes CDR1 MNHEY and CDR2 SVGAGI. In DNA, the CDR3 is TGTGCCAGCAGCCTCGACCGGAGCTCCTACAATGAGCAGTTCTTC. Its protein product is CASSLDRSSYNEQFF.

This clone is a singleton in its sample. The V gene is TRBV19, the J gene TRBJ1-2; D not certain. V was trimmed by 3 bases and J by 7 bases, leaving 18 bases between them. The CDR3 has 15 amino acids. Germline loops: CDR1 LNHDA, CDR2 SQIVND (reference sequence). CDR3 amino acids: CASSISHYHPSGYTF. CDR3 in DNA: TGTGCCAGTAGTATCTCTCACTATCATCCCAGTGGCTACACCTTC.

The CDR3 DNA sequence: TGCGCCAGCAGCCAAGTTTTTCCCACTAGCGGGACCTACGAGCAGTACTTC. This encodes CASSQVFPTSGTYEQYF. The chain has TRBV4-1 and TRBJ2-7; 10 bases align to TRBD2. V was pared by 1 base and J by 2 bases, with 8 bases of the junction left unmatched. CDR1 is MGHRA and CDR2 is YSYEKL in the germline V gene. CDR3 length: 17 residues.

The gene calls are TRBV27 and TRBJ2-7; 10 bases map to TRBD1. Germline lookup yields CDR1 MNHEY and CDR2 SMNVEV (reference sequence). The CDR3 loop spans 16 amino acids. Losses at the gene ends were 3 bases for V and 3 bases for J; bases not matched to a gene: 8. The CDR3 here is CASSLAGTGVDYEQYF. Here the CDR3 DNA reads TGTGCCAGCAGTTTGGCCGGGACAGGGGTTGACTACGAGCAGTACTTC.

The chain recombines TRBV14 with TRBJ2-3; 8 nucleotides agree with TRBD2. Germline CDR1 SGHDN, CDR2 FVKESK. The ends lost 4 bases at V and 3 bases at J; junction bases unmatched: 18. The CDR3 is 19 residues long. CDR3 protein: CASSPGGAGASMRTDTQYF. CDR3 DNA sequence: TGTGCCAGCAGCCCCGGAGGAGCGGGAGCATCCATGAGGACAGATACGCAGTATTTT.

The CDR3 DNA reads TGCGCCAGCAGCCAATTAATTGTGGGGCCAAACTATGGCTACACCTTC. This encodes CASSQLIVGPNYGYTF. The chain recombines TRBV4-3 with TRBJ1-2; the D gene is possibly TRBD1 (5 bases). Per germline, CDR1 LGHNA and CDR2 YSLEER. Between the trimmed V and J ends, which lost 2 bases and 2 bases, there was a span of 15 bases. The CDR3 sequence is 16 residues long.

This clone was counted a single time. This sequence joins TRBV11-2 and TRBJ2-7; D tentatively fits TRBD1 or TRBD2 (6 bases each). The germline V gene encodes CDR1 SGHAT and CDR2 FQNNGV. The ends were cut back, 3 bases at V and 9 bases at J, with 18 bases in the middle. The CDR3 runs 14 residues. CDR3 nucleotide sequence: TGTGCCAGCAGCTTCACAGCCGGGGGCGACGGGCAGTACTTC. It translates to CASSFTAGGDGQYF.

In DNA form, the CDR3 reads TGTGCCATCCGATCTAACACCGGGGAGCTGTTTTTT. This translates into CAIRSNTGELFF. The chain uses TRBV7-9 and TRBJ2-2; D ambiguous. Trimming removed 10 bases from V and 2 bases from J, with 8 bases in between. CDR3 length: 12 residues. The V gene's germline CDR1 is SEHNR and CDR2 FQNEAQ (reference sequence).

The chain is built from TRBV4-1 and TRBJ1-2; 9 bases map to TRBD1. After removal of 3 bases from V and 3 bases from J, the junction contained 8 bases not matched to a gene. The germline V gene encodes CDR1 MGHRA and CDR2 YSYEKL. This CDR3 is 16 amino acids long. CDR3 region: CASSQHRGRPDYGYTF. The CDR3 DNA reads as TGCGCCAGCAGCCAGCACAGGGGGCGCCCGGACTATGGCTACACCTTC.

The chain couples TRBV5-4 to TRBJ2-7, with 8 bases lining up with TRBD1. This CDR3 spans 15 amino acids. J gave up 4 bases and V 2 bases, and 8 bases lay outside the gene matches. Germline V gene sequence: CDR1 SGHNT, CDR2 YYREEE (reference sequence). The CDR3 sequence: CASSFRAGGIYEQYF. The CDR3 bases are TGTGCCAGCAGCTTTCGGGCAGGGGGCATTTACGAGCAGTACTTC.

In the case of this clone: The junction shows a germline mismatch at one end, possibly a read error. The sample contains more than one DNA sequence encoding this CDR3. V usage is TRBV13 and J usage is TRBJ2-7, with unresolved D. The CDR3 spans 15 residues. Germline lookup yields CDR1 PRHDT and CDR2 FYEKMQ (reference sequence). The CDR3 DNA reads TGCGCCAGCAGCTTAGACGGGTCTTATTCCTACGAGCAGTACTTC. This codes for CASSLDGSYSYEQYF.

V gene TRBV4-1 combines with J gene TRBJ2-7, with D perhaps TRBD1 (6 bases). Germline CDR1 reads MGHRA; CDR2 reads YSYEKL. Trimming took 1 base from V and 3 from J, leaving 13 bases between them. The CDR3 is 15 residues long. The CDR3 is CASSQAAGAGYEQYF. The CDR3 region has the DNA TGCGCCAGCAGCCAAGCGGCAGGGGCGGGCTACGAGCAGTACTTC.